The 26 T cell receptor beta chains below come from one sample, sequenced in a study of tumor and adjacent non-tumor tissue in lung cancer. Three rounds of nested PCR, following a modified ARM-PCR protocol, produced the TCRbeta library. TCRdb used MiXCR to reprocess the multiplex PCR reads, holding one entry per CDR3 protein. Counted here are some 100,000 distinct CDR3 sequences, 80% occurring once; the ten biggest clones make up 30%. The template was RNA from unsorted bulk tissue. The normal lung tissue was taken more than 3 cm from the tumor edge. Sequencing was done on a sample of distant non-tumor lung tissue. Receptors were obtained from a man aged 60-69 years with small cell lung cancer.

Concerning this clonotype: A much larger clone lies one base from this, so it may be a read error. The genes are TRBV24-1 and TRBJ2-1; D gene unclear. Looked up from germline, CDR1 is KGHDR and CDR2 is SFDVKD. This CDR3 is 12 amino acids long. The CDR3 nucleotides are TGTGGCACCAGTGATTCTACCAATGAGCAGTTCTTC. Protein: CGTSDSTNEQFF.

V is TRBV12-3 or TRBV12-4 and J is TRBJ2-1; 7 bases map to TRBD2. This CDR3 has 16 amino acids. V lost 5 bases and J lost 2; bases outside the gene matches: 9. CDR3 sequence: CASSRPSGSPYNEQFF. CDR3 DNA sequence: TGTGCCAGCAGTAGGCCTAGCGGTAGTCCCTACAATGAGCAGTTCTTC.

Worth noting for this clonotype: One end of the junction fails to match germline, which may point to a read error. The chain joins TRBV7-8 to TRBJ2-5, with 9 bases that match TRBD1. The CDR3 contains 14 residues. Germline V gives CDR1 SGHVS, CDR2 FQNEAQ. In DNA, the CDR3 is TGTACCAGCAGCCTTGACAGGGGGCAAGAGACCCAGTACTTC. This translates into CTSSLDRGQETQYF.

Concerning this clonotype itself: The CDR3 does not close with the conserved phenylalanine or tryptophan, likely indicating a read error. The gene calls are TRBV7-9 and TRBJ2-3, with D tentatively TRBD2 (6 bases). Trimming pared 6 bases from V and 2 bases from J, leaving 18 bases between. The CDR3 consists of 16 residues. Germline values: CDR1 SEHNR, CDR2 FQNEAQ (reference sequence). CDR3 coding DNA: TGTGCCAGCAGTTCTGCGTTGACTAGTGACACAGATACGCAGTATCTT. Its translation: CASSSALTSDTDTQYL.

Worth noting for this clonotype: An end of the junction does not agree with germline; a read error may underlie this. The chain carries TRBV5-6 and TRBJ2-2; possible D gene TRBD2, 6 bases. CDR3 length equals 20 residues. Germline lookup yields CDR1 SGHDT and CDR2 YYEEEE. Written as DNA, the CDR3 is TGTGCTAGCAGCCGGGGGAACTCACCGACGGGGCTATGGAACATCGGGGAGCTGTTTTTT. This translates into CASSRGNSPTGLWNIGELFF.

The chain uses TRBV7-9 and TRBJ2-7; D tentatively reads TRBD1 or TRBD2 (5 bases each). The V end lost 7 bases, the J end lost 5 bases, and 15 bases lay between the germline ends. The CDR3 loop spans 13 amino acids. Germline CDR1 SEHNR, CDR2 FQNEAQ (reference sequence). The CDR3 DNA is TGTGCCAGCACCTCCCTCCCGGGACACGAGCAGTACTTC. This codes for CASTSLPGHEQYF.

The DNA of the CDR3 is TGCAGCGTTGCGGGGGGTTCAAACTATGAGCAGTTCTTC. Its protein is CSVAGGSNYEQFF. V is TRBV29-1 and J is TRBJ2-1, with 7 bases fitting TRBD2. CDR3 length: 13 amino acids. The V and J ends lost 4 bases and 8 bases, in that order; junction bases with no gene match: 8. Per germline, CDR1 SQVTM and CDR2 ANQGSEA.

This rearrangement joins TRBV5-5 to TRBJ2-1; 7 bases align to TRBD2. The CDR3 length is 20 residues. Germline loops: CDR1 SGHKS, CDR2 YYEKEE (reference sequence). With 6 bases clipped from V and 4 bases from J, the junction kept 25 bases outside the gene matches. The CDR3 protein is CASNSGTNGSPRSAYNEQFF. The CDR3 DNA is TGTGCCAGCAACTCCGGGACTAACGGGAGTCCGAGGAGCGCTTACAATGAGCAGTTCTTC.

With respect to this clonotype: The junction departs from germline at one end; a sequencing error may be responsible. The CDR3 protein is CSAGGEDTHYF. The CDR3 bases are TGCAGTGCTGGGGGGGAGGATACGCACTATTTT. This chain joins TRBV20-1 and TRBJ2-3; 7 nucleotides agree with TRBD2. Looked up from germline, CDR1 is DFQATT and CDR2 is SNEGSKA (reference sequence). The length of the CDR3 is 11 residues.

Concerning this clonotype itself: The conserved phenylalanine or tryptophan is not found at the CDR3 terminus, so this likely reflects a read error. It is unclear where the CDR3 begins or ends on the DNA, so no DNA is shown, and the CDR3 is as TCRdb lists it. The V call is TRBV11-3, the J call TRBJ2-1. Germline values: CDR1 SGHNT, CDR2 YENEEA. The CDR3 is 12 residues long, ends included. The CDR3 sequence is CASSLGTYEQLI.

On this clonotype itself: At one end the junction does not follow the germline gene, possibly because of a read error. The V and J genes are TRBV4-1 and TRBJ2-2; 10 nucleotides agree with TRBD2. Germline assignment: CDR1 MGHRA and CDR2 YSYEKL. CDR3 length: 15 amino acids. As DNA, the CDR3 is TGCGCCAGCAGCAGCGGGGGGGCCTATACCCGGGAGCTGTTCTTT. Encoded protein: CASSSGGAYTRELFF.

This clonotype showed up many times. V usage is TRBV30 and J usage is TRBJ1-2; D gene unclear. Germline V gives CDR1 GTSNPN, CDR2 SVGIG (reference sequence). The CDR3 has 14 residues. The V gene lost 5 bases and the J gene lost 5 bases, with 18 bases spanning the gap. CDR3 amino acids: CAWEDRAKGYGYTF. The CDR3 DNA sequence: TGTGCCTGGGAGGACCGAGCTAAAGGTTATGGCTACACCTTC.

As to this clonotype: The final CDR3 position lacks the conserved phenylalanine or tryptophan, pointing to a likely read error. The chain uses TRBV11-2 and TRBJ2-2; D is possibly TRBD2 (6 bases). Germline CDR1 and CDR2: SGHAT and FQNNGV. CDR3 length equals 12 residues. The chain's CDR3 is CASSLGFGGLFL. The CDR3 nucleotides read TGTGCCAGCAGCTTAGGTTTCGGGGGGCTGTTTTTA.

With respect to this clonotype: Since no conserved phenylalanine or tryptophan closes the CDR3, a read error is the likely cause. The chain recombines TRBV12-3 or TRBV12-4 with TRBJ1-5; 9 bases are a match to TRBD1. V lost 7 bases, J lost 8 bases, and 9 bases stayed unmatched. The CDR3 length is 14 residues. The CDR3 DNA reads TGTGCCAGCAACCAACAGGGGGCAGGTAAGCCCCAGCATATT. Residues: CASNQQGAGKPQHI.

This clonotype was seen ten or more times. CDR3 in DNA: TGTGCCACCAGTGATTTCAGAATCGGGCTAGGCAGCGACAATGAGCAGTTCTTC. This translates into CATSDFRIGLGSDNEQFF. V is TRBV24-1 and J is TRBJ2-1, with D unresolved. The V end lost 1 base, the J end lost 5 bases, and 20 bases lay between the germline ends. Germline loops: CDR1 KGHDR, CDR2 SFDVKD. This CDR3 has 18 residues.

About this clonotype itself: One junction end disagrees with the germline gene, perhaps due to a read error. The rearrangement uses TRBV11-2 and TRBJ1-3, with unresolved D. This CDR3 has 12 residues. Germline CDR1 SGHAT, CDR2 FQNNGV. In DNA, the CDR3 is TGTGCCAGCAGTTTAATGGGAAACACCATATATTTC. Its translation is CASSLMGNTIYF.

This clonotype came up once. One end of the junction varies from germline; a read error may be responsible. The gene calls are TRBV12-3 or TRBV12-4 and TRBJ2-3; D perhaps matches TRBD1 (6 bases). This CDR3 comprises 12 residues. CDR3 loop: CDSSFARGLWYF. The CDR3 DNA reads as TGTGACAGCAGTTTTGCCAGGGGTTTATGGTATTTT.

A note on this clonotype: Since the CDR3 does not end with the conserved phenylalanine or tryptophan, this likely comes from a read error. CDR3 DNA: TGTGCCAGCAGTTCCCTAGGGGCGGGACTCTTGGGCTCGGAGGAGCAGTATTCT. It yields the protein CASSSLGAGLLGSEEQYS. This chain joins TRBV6-1 and TRBJ2-3; maybe TRBD2 (6 bases). Germline V CDR1 and CDR2: MNHNS, SASEGT. The CDR3 spans 18 residues. Trimming stripped 5 bases from V and 11 bases from J, with 32 bases between.

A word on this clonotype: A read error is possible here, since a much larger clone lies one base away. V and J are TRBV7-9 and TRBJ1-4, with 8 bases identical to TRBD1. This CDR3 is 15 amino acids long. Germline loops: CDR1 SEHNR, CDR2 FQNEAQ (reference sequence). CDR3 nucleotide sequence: TGTGCCATCAGCCCCGACAGGGGCCTAAATGAAAAACTGTTTTTT. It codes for CAISPDRGLNEKLFF.

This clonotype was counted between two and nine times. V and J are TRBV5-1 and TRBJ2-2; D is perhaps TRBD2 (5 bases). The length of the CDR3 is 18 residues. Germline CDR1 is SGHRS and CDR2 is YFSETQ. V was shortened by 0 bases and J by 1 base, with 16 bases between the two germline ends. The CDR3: CASSLAERAAENTGELFF. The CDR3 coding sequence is TGCGCCAGCAGCTTGGCGGAGAGGGCGGCTGAGAACACCGGGGAGCTGTTTTTT.

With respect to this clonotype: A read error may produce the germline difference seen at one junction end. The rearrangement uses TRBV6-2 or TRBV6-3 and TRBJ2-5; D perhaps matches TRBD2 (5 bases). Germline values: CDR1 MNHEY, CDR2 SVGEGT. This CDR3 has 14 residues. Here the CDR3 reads CASCYAGGPETQYF. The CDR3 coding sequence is TGTGCCAGCTGTTACGCCGGAGGCCCAGAGACCCAATACTTC.

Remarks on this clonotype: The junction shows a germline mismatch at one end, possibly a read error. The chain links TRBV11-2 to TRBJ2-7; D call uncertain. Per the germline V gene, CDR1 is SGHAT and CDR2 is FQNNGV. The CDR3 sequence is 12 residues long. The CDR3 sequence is CASRLGSDEQYF. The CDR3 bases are TGTGCCAGCCGCTTAGGGTCCGACGAGCAGTACTTC.

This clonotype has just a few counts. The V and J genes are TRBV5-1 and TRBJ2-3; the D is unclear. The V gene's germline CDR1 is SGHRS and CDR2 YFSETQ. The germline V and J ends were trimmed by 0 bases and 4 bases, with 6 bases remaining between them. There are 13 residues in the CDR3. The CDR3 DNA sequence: TGCGCCAGCAGCTTGGTAGGTCCAGATACGCAGTATTTT. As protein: CASSLVGPDTQYF.

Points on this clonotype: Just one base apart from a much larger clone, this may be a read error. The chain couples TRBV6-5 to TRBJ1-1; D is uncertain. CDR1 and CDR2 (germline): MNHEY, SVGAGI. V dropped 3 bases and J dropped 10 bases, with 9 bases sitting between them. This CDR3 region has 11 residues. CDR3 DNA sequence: TGTGCCAGCAGTTATCAGTCTAGAGCTTTCTTT. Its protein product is CASSYQSRAFF.

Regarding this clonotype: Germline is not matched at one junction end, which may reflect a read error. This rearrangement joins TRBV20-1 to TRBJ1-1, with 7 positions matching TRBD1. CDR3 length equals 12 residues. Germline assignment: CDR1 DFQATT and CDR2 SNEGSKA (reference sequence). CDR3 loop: CSVRDQGAEAFF. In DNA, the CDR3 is TGCAGTGTTAGAGACCAGGGGGCTGAAGCTTTCTTT.

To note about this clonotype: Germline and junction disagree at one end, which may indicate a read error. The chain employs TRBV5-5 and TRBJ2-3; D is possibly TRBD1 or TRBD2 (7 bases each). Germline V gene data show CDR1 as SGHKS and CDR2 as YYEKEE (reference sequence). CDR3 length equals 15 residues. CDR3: CTSSLAGEGTDTRYF. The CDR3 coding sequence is TGTACCAGCAGCTTGGCAGGGGAGGGGACAGATACGCGGTATTTT.